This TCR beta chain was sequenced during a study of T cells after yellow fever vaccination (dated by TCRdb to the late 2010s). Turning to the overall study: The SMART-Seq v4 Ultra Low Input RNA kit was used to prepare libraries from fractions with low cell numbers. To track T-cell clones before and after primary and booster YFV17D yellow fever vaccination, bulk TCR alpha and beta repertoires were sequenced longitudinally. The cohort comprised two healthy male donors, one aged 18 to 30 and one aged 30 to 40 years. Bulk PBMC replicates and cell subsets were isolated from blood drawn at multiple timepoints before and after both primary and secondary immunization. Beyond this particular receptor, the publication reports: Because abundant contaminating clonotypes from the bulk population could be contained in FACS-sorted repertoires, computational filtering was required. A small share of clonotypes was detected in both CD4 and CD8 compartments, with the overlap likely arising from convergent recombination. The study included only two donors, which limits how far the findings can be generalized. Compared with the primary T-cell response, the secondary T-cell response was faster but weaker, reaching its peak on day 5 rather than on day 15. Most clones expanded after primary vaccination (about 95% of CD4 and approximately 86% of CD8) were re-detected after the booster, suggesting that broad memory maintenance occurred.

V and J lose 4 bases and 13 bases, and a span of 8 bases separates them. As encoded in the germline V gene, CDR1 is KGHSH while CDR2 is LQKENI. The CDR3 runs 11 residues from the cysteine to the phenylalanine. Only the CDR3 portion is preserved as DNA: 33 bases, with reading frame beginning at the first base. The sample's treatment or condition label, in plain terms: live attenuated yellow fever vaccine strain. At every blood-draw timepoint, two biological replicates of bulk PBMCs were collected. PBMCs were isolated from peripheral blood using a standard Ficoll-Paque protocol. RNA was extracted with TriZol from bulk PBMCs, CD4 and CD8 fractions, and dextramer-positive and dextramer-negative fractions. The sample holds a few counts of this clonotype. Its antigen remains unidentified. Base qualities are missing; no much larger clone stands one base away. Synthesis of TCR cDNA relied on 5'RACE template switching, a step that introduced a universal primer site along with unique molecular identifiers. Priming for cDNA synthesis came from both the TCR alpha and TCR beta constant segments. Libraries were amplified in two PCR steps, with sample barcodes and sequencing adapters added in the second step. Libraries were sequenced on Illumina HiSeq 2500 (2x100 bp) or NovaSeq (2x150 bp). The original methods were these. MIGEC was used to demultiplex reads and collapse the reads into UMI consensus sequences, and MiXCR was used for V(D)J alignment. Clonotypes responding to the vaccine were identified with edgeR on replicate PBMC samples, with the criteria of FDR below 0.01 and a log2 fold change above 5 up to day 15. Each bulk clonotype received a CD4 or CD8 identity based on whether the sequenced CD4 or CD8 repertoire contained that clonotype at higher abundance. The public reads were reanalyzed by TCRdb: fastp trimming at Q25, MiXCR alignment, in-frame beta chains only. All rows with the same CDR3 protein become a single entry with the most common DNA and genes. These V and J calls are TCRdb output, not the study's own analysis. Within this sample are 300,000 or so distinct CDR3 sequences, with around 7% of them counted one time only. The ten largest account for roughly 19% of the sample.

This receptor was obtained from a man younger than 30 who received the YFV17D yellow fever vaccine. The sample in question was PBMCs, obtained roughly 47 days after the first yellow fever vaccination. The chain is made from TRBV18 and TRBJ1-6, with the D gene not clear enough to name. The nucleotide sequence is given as TGTGCCAGCTCACAGCTGGGGCCCCTCCACTTT. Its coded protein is CASSQLGPLHF. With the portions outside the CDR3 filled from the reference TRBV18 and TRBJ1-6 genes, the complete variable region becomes NAGVMQNPRHLVRRRGQEARLRCSPMKGHSHVYWYRQLPEEGLKFMVYLQKENIIDESGMPKERFSAEFPKEGPSILRIQQVVRGDSAAYFCASSQLGPLHFGNGTRLTVT.